A selection of T cell receptor beta chains follows, all from one sample in a study of blood T cell repertoires in COVID-19. The data were produced by immunoSEQ multiplex PCR, yet TCRdb's version contains in-frame clones alone and is incomplete. The data contain under 50,000 clones, approximately 90% of them seen just once; the ten biggest clones take up over 8.5%. The sample consisted of peripheral blood. These receptors were collected from a middle-aged man with active COVID-19. The CDR3 runs from the conserved cysteine through the conserved F or W. Each record gives: J gene, V gene, clone size, D gene, CDR3 DNA, CDR3 protein. The D gene is left open where the match is weak. Only part of the rows carry a size: once, few, many, or a class if the clone is expanded.

>TRBJ1-3|TRBV6-5|.|.
TGTGCCAGCAGTTACAGCCTTACAGAGCCTGGAAACACCATATATTTT
CASSYSLTEPGNTIYF
>TRBJ1-5|TRBV6-2/TRBV6-3|.|.
TGTGCCAGCAGTTACTCGATTGGACAGCCTTCCAATCAGCCCCAGCATTTT
CASSYSIGQPSNQPQHF
>TRBJ2-5|TRBV19|few|TRBD2
TGTGCCAGTAGTGATCGGGCGGGGGGAGCAGAGACCCAGTACTTC
CASSDRAGGAETQYF
>TRBJ1-4|TRBV19|.|.
TGTGCCAGTAGTATACGCGGCGCAACTAATGAAAAACTGTTTTTT
CASSIRGATNEKLFF
>TRBJ2-3|TRBV4-1|.|TRBD2
TGCGCCAGCAGCCAAGAGATCGGGAGGGGGAGCACAGATACGCAGTATTTT
CASSQEIGRGSTDTQYF
>TRBJ2-7|TRBV20-1|.|TRBD2
TGCAGTGCTAGTGTGGCTAGCGGGAGATTCTACGAGCAGTACTTC
CSASVASGRFYEQYF
>TRBJ2-7|TRBV5-1|.|.
TGCGCCAGCAGCTTGCCTGGACTCCGGTACGAGCAGTACTTC
CASSLPGLRYEQYF
>TRBJ2-2|TRBV11-3|.|TRBD1
TGTGCCAGCAGCTGGGACAGGAACACCGGGGAGCTGTTTTTT
CASSWDRNTGELFF
>TRBJ2-1|TRBV6-5|.|TRBD1
TGTGCCAGCAGAACAGGGGACAATGAGCAGTTCTTC
CASRTGDNEQFF
>TRBJ1-2|TRBV9|.|TRBD1
TGTGCCAGCAGCCTCTGGGGAGAGACAGGGACCCCCTATGGCTACACCTTC
CASSLWGETGTPYGYTF
>TRBJ2-7|TRBV4-1|few|.
TGCGCCAGCAGCCAAGCTGGTCGCGGGACGGCCTACGAGCAGTACTTC
CASSQAGRGTAYEQYF
>TRBJ2-7|TRBV9|.|TRBD1
TGTGCCAGCAGCGTAGGGATCTGGAGGGACAGGGGGGACGAGCAGTACTTC
CASSVGIWRDRGDEQYF
>TRBJ1-4|TRBV27|.|.
TGTGCCAGCAAGCGGACGGTTCCTGCGAATGAAAAACTGTTTTTT
CASKRTVPANEKLFF
>TRBJ2-5|TRBV9|few|.
TGTGCCAGCAGCGTAGGCCACAGACGGGAGACCCAGTACTTC
CASSVGHRRETQYF
>TRBJ2-3|TRBV11-2|.|TRBD1
TGTGCCAGCAGCTTAGCGTGGGCAGGGGGCGATCCAGATACGCAGTATTTT
CASSLAWAGGDPDTQYF
>TRBJ2-2|TRBV4-3|.|.
TGCGCCAGCAGCCAAGACAGGGTGGACACCGGGGAGCTGTTTTTT
CASSQDRVDTGELFF
>TRBJ2-7|TRBV2|few|.
TGTGCCAGCAGACAGGCCTACGAGCAGTACTTC
CASRQAYEQYF
>TRBJ2-2|TRBV6-4|.|.
TGTGCCAGCAGTGCATACTGGAACACCGGGGAGCTGTTTTTT
CASSAYWNTGELFF
>TRBJ1-6|TRBV6-4|.|TRBD1
TGTGCCAGCAGTGCCCTGGGACAGACAAATTCACCCCTCCACTTT
CASSALGQTNSPLHF
>TRBJ2-7|TRBV7-2|.|TRBD2
TGTGCCAGCAGCTTAGAGCGGGGCTCCTACGAGCAGTACTTC
CASSLERGSYEQYF
>TRBJ2-3|TRBV5-1|.|.
TGCGCCAGCAGCCCGGCGGTAGATGTGGATACGCAGTATTTT
CASSPAVDVDTQYF
>TRBJ2-5|TRBV19|.|.
TGTGCCAGTAGTATTCAGGGCCAAGAGACCCAGTACTTC
CASSIQGQETQYF
>TRBJ1-2|TRBV6-6|.|.
TGTGCCAGCAGTCGGGACACCAGCTATGGCTACACCTTC
CASSRDTSYGYTF
>TRBJ2-3|TRBV28|.|.
TGTGCCAGCAGTCCCCCCTTGGGGCCTAGCACAGATACGCAGTATTTT
CASSPPLGPSTDTQYF
>TRBJ2-3|TRBV27|.|TRBD2
TGTGCCAGCAGTCCCGAGACAGGGATGGGACTAGCGGGAGGAGTGGATACGCAGTATTTT
CASSPETGMGLAGGVDTQYF
>TRBJ2-7|TRBV7-2|.|.
TGTGCCAGCAGCAAAATCCAGGGAGGAGGTTACGAGCAGTACTTC
CASSKIQGGGYEQYF
>TRBJ1-5|TRBV3-1/TRBV3-2|.|.
TGTGCCAGCAGCCAAGACGCGGGCAGTACAAGCAATCAGCCCCAGCATTTT
CASSQDAGSTSNQPQHF
>TRBJ2-2|TRBV5-1|.|TRBD1
TGCGCCAGCGGAACAGGGGGGACCGGGGAGCTGTTTTTT
CASGTGGTGELFF
>TRBJ2-3|TRBV6-6|once|.
TGTGCCAGCAGTTACGGAGGGGGGACAGACGATACGCAGTATTTT
CASSYGGGTDDTQYF
>TRBJ1-5|TRBV5-1|.|.
TGCGCCAGCAGCTTGATTGGAGGGAGAAATCAGCCCCAGCATTTT
CASSLIGGRNQPQHF
>TRBJ2-5|TRBV4-3|few|.
TGCGCCAGCAGCCTAGGGGCGACCCCCGAAGGGACCCAGTACTTC
CASSLGATPEGTQYF
>TRBJ2-7|TRBV2|few|.
TGTGCCAGCAGTGTTGTTGGGCTAGCGAACGACGAGCAGTACTTC
CASSVVGLANDEQYF
>TRBJ1-1|TRBV27|.|.
TGTGCCAGCAGTACGGTCTTTGACACTGAAGCTTTCTTT
CASSTVFDTEAFF
>TRBJ2-5|TRBV7-2|.|TRBD1
TGTGCCAGCAGCCCGCGACAGGGGGCCGGAGAGACCCAGTACTTC
CASSPRQGAGETQYF
>TRBJ1-5|TRBV6-1|.|TRBD1
TGTGCCAGCAGTGGGACAGGGGGTCTTAGCAATCAGCCCCAGCATTTT
CASSGTGGLSNQPQHF
>TRBJ1-5|TRBV6-1|once|.
TGTGCCAGCAGTGAACGGGATTGGTATAGCAATCAGCCCCAGCATTTT
CASSERDWYSNQPQHF
>TRBJ1-1|TRBV7-9|.|.
TGTGCCAGCAGCCCTCCCAGGGCCTTGAACACTGAAGCTTTCTTT
CASSPPRALNTEAFF
>TRBJ2-1|TRBV2|.|TRBD2
TGTGCCAGCAGCCGAGAAGCGGGAGGGCCCCATGAGCAGTTCTTC
CASSREAGGPHEQFF
>TRBJ2-1|TRBV19|.|.
TGTGCCAGTAGTATAGATTTGAGGGCGGTGGGTCGGCAGTTCTTC
CASSIDLRAVGRQFF
>TRBJ1-2|TRBV6-6|.|.
TGTGCCAGCAGTGATCCAGGGGACTATGGCTACACCTTC
CASSDPGDYGYTF
>TRBJ2-7|TRBV7-9|.|TRBD1
TGTGCCAGCAGCGATACAGGGGAACGGAGCTACGAGCAGTACTTC
CASSDTGERSYEQYF
>TRBJ1-1|TRBV6-6|few|.
TGTGCCAGCAGTCCCCGGGAGAACACTGAAGCTTTCTTT
CASSPRENTEAFF
>TRBJ2-7|TRBV7-9|.|TRBD1
TGTGCCAGCAGCTTAGTTAGGACAGGGAGTGTCGAGCAGTACTTC
CASSLVRTGSVEQYF
>TRBJ1-4|TRBV5-6|.|.
TGTGCCAGCAGCTTGGGAAGCGGGGGCGGCTCAACTAATGAAAAACTGTTTTTT
CASSLGSGGGSTNEKLFF
>TRBJ2-5|TRBV7-9|.|.
TGTGCCAGCAGCTTAGCGCAGGGGTTGGAGACCCAGTACTTC
CASSLAQGLETQYF
>TRBJ2-7|TRBV28|.|.
TGTGCCAGCAGTTTTGAGCGGAACTACGAGCAGTACTTC
CASSFERNYEQYF
>TRBJ2-3|TRBV19|.|TRBD2
TGTGCCAGCCCTCCGGGACTAGCGAGGAATACGCAGTATTTT
CASPPGLARNTQYF
>TRBJ2-1|TRBV6-5|.|TRBD1
TGTGCCAGCAGTTCGGGGACAGGGAGAAGGGAGCAGTTCTTC
CASSSGTGRREQFF
>TRBJ2-3|TRBV7-9|.|TRBD1
TGTGCCAGCAGACGACAGGGGGCAAGGACAGATACGCAGTATTTT
CASRRQGARTDTQYF
>TRBJ1-6|TRBV6-5|.|TRBD1
TGTGCCAGCAGCCCACGTGGGACAGTAAATTCACCCCTCCACTTT
CASSPRGTVNSPLHF
>TRBJ2-7|TRBV10-3|.|.
TGTGCCATCAGTGACTCTAGCTCCTACGAGCAGTACTTC
CAISDSSSYEQYF
>TRBJ2-1|TRBV15|.|TRBD1
TGTGCCACCAGCCGCCGGGACAGGGGCGGTGAGCAGTTCTTC
CATSRRDRGGEQFF
>TRBJ1-4|TRBV5-5|.|TRBD1
TGTGCCAGCAGCTTGATCGGGACAGCTAATGAAAAACTGTTTTTT
CASSLIGTANEKLFF
>TRBJ1-3|TRBV7-6|.|.
TGTGCCAGCAGCTCAGGTGGAAACACCATATATTTT
CASSSGGNTIYF
>TRBJ2-7|TRBV11-2|.|TRBD1
TGTGCCAGCAGCCCTGGGACAGGGTTCTCCTACGAGCAGTACTTC
CASSPGTGFSYEQYF
>TRBJ2-3|TRBV6-5|.|.
TGTGCCAGCAGTTACGGCAGGGGAGCCACAGATACGCAGTATTTT
CASSYGRGATDTQYF
>TRBJ2-2|TRBV5-1|.|.
TGCGCCAGCAGCTTAGTGGCAGGGGACACCGGGGAGCTGTTTTTT
CASSLVAGDTGELFF
>TRBJ2-2|TRBV2|.|.
TGTGCCAGCAGGTACCTAGCGACAACCGGGGAGCTGTTTTTT
CASRYLATTGELFF
>TRBJ2-3|TRBV5-5|once|.
TGTGCCAGCAGCTGGCGGGTGGCAGATACGCAGTATTTT
CASSWRVADTQYF